The 16 T cell receptor beta chains listed next were all sequenced from one sample in a study of monozygotic twins with cystic fibrosis. Sequencing used immunoSEQ multiplex PCR; TCRdb keeps in-frame clones, though not all of them. This sample has about 19,000 clones, with around 97% found just once. The sample consisted of blood. These receptors were collected from a woman in her 30s with cystic fibrosis.

The chain couples TRBV10-3 to TRBJ2-5; TRBD2 matches 9 bases. Germline V gene sequence: CDR1 ENHRY, CDR2 SYGVKD. The CDR3 covers 15 residues. Trimming at V came to 3 bases and at J to 1 base, leaving 3 bases not matched to a gene. CDR3 nucleotide sequence: TGTGCCATCAGTGAATCAGCGGGGGGCCAAGAGACCCAGTACTTC. Translating it yields CAISESAGGQETQYF.

This chain connects TRBV5-1 to TRBJ1-2; D gene uncertain. The CDR3 totals 13 residues. V was shortened by 1 base and J by 4 bases, with 8 bases between the two germline ends. Germline assignment: CDR1 SGHRS and CDR2 YFSETQ. For the CDR3, the DNA is TGCGCCAGCAGCTTGAGGCAGGCCTATGGCTACACCTTC. This gives the protein CASSLRQAYGYTF.

The chain recombines TRBV5-1 with TRBJ1-1; tentatively, D is TRBD1 (5 bases). This CDR3 is built from 14 residues. Germline values: CDR1 SGHRS, CDR2 YFSETQ. V lost 4 bases and J 5 bases, leaving 15 bases between the germline ends. CDR3 coding DNA: TGCGCCAGCAGCCAGGCGGGGGTTGGTACTGAAGCTTTCTTT. Its protein is CASSQAGVGTEAFF.

This chain joins TRBV10-3 and TRBJ2-3; 9 bases match TRBD2. Trimming took 6 bases from V and 2 from J; bases not matched to a gene: 6. CDR3 length: 15 amino acids. The germline V gene encodes CDR1 ENHRY and CDR2 SYGVKD. CDR3 sequence reads: CAIRPAGGHTDTQYF. The DNA of the CDR3 is TGTGCCATCAGACCAGCGGGGGGCCACACAGATACGCAGTATTTT.

The V gene is TRBV2, the J gene TRBJ2-6, with a tentative D call TRBD1 (6 bases). Trimming took 8 bases from V and 1 from J, leaving 12 bases between them. The germline V gene encodes CDR1 SNHLY and CDR2 FYNNEI. The CDR3 is made up of 15 amino acids. The CDR3 is CASLRGISGANVLTF. The CDR3 DNA sequence: TGTGCCAGCCTGAGGGGGATATCTGGGGCCAACGTCCTGACTTTC.

This chain joins TRBV10-2 and TRBJ2-3, with TRBD1 matching over 7 bases. From germline, CDR1 is WSHSY and CDR2 SAAADI. Trimming removed 0 bases from V and 7 bases from J; junction bases left unmatched: 1. This CDR3 has 13 residues. The CDR3 loop is CASSESRGHTQYF. The CDR3 DNA follows: TGCGCCAGCAGTGAGTCTAGGGGGCATACGCAGTATTTT.

The chain joins TRBV2 to TRBJ1-1; 7 bases are a match to TRBD1. The CDR3 runs 13 residues. After removal of 9 bases from V and 5 bases from J, the junction contained 9 bases not matched to a gene. In germline, CDR1 is SNHLY, CDR2 FYNNEI. The CDR3 reads CASLLTGKTEAFF. CDR3 DNA sequence: TGTGCCAGTCTACTGACAGGGAAAACTGAAGCTTTCTTT.

V usage is TRBV5-4 and J usage is TRBJ1-6; 7 bases are a match to TRBD1. In germline, CDR1 is SGHNT, CDR2 YYREEE (reference sequence). The CDR3 has 14 residues. V lost 4 bases and J lost 7; bases outside the gene matches: 5. CDR3 sequence (DNA): TGTGCCAGCAGCGTCGGGACAGTCAATTCACCCCTCCACTTT. Residues: CASSVGTVNSPLHF.

V gene TRBV6-5 combines with J gene TRBJ1-2; the D gene is possibly TRBD1 (6 bases). The CDR3 extends over 14 amino acids. Per germline, CDR1 MNHEY and CDR2 SVGAGI. Trimming pared 5 bases from V and 10 bases from J, leaving 20 bases between. The CDR3: CASSGSSQGRDYTF. Here the CDR3 DNA reads TGTGCCAGCAGTGGCTCTTCACAGGGACGGGACTACACCTTC.

The chain links TRBV11-2 to TRBJ2-5, with 7 bases that match TRBD1. From germline, CDR1 is SGHAT and CDR2 FQNNGV. V lost 4 bases, J lost 5 bases, and 7 bases stayed unmatched. This CDR3 is 14 amino acids long. The CDR3 protein is CASSYTGTVETQYF. The CDR3 coding sequence is TGTGCCAGCAGCTATACCGGGACAGTGGAGACCCAGTACTTC.

The V call is TRBV7-9, the J call TRBJ2-5, with D possibly TRBD1 on 7 matching bases. Germline V lookup: CDR1 SEHNR, CDR2 FQNEAQ (reference sequence). V lost 7 bases and J 2 bases, leaving 14 bases between the germline ends. The CDR3 runs to 14 residues. The chain's CDR3 is CASTAGQTQETQYF. The CDR3 nucleotides read TGTGCCAGCACCGCGGGACAGACTCAAGAGACCCAGTACTTC.

This chain connects TRBV7-2 to TRBJ2-1, with unresolved D. The germline gives CDR1 SGHTA, CDR2 FQGNSA. V was cut by 5 bases and J by 7 bases, with 12 bases left in between. The length of the CDR3 is 13 residues. The CDR3 DNA reads TGTGCCAGCAGCACCGGGCTCCCGAATGAGCAGTTCTTC. Its translation: CASSTGLPNEQFF.

DNA of the CDR3: TGTGCCAGCAGTGTCGGGGGGGCCGGATCCTACGAGCAGTACTTC. Translating it yields CASSVGGAGSYEQYF. The chain is built from TRBV6-5 and TRBJ2-7, with 8 bases lining up with TRBD2. The CDR3 runs 15 residues. V lost 5 bases, J lost 1 base, and 7 bases stayed unmatched. Per germline, CDR1 MNHEY and CDR2 SVGAGI.

This clone was counted once. The chain carries TRBV6-1 and TRBJ2-2; D is undetermined. Germline values: CDR1 MNHNS, CDR2 SASEGT. This CDR3 comprises 15 residues. Trimming removed 4 bases at V and 2 bases at J, with 11 bases between. CDR3: CASSVHGSNTGELFF. The CDR3 nucleotides read TGTGCCAGCAGTGTCCACGGGTCCAACACCGGGGAGCTGTTTTTT.

The chain has TRBV9 and TRBJ2-3; a weak D match, TRBD2 (5 bases). Between the trimmed V and J ends, which lost 0 bases and 6 bases, there was a span of 11 bases. The CDR3 totals 14 residues. Germline lookup yields CDR1 SGDLS and CDR2 YYNGEE. The CDR3 loop is CASSVGPSGDTQYF. CDR3 nucleotide sequence: TGTGCCAGCAGCGTAGGCCCCTCGGGGGATACGCAGTATTTT. The full variable domain, its missing parts supplied by reference TRBV9 and TRBJ2-3, is DSGVTQTPKHLITATGQRVTLRCSPRSGDLSVYWYQQSLDQGLQFLIQYYNGEERAKGNILERFSAQQFPDLHSELNLSSLELGDSALYFCASSVGPSGDTQYFGPGTRLTVL.

The rearrangement uses TRBV5-8 and TRBJ1-5; no reliable D call. Germline V gives CDR1 SGHTS, CDR2 YDEGEE. V lost 0 bases and J 0 bases, leaving 4 bases between the germline ends. CDR3 size: 14 residues. This CDR3 is CASSLGYSNQPQHF. CDR3 coding DNA: TGTGCCAGCAGCTTGGGGTATAGCAATCAGCCCCAGCATTTT.